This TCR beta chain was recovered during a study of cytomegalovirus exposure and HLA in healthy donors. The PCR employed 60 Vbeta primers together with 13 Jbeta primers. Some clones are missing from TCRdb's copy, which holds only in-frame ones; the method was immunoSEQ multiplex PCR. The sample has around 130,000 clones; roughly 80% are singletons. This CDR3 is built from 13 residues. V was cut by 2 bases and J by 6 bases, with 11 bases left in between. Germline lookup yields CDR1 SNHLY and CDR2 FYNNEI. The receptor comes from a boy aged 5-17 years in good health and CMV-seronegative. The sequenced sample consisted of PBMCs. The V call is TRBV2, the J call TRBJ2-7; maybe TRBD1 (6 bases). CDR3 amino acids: CASSERAGAEQYF. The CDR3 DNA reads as TGTGCCAGCAGTGAAAGGGCAGGGGCCGAGCAGTACTTC.